This section outlines one TCR beta chain sequence together with its context. The antigen this receptor binds is unknown. Per-nucleotide qualities are absent, and no much larger clonotype sits a single base away. In total, fewer than 750 healthy bone marrow donors made up the cohort. At the time of sampling, every cohort member was nominally healthy, though immune exposures that went unrecorded were likely present. The donor tested CMV seropositive, placing the donor among the 290 or so seropositive members of the cohort. A peripheral blood sample was collected from each donor, and TCR beta sequencing was performed on peripheral blood mononuclear cells. The Qiagen DNeasy Blood Extraction Kit was used to extract genomic DNA from the blood cell samples. This entry comes from a study of cytomegalovirus exposure and HLA in healthy donors (dated by TCRdb to 2017 to 2019). Study-wide context: An earlier analysis of approximately 640 of the donors reported about 290 Gb of sequence data and around 110 million unique TCR beta sequences from some 180 million T cells. Rather than drawing on any new phenotypic data, the later analysis identified candidate immune exposures from TCR beta sequences and the way those sequences occurred across donors. All discovery cohort repertoires had been generated on a single sequencing platform. HLA typing included class I and class II loci at four-digit resolution. Typing coverage varied by locus: 629-630 donors for A, B, C, DRB1 and DQB1; some 520 for DQA1; more than 600 for DPA1; 450 to 480 for DPB1. On average, roughly 250,000 unique TCR beta nucleotide sequences were sequenced per donor among fewer than 500 genotyped donors of the cohort, with about 19% of those sequences being non-productive. Besides the first cohort of roughly 640 subjects, a separate validation cohort made up of roughly 120 different subjects was used. An early release covering around 630 HLA-typed donors comprised approximately 290 gigabases of sequencing data and tens of millions of unique TCR sequences. A later genetic analysis used genome-wide SNP genotypes for about three fifths of the 666 donors, treating that subset as a discovery cohort. To predict cytomegalovirus infection status, the study combined high-throughput TCR immunosequencing, statistical association of individual TCRs with disease status, and machine learning. To study patterns of TCR occurrence, a later analysis re-analyzed previously published TCR beta repertoires from around 670 donors and added high-resolution HLA genotyping. The study was designed to test whether signatures of past pathogen exposure could be identified by cataloging public T cell receptors. An earlier analysis of about 600 of the donors used high-throughput TCR beta sequencing to judge whether each TCR beta V gene segment behaved as functional or pseudogenic. Of the roughly 410 genotyped donors, 65% to 90% were placed in the genetic ancestry cluster associated with self-reported Caucasian donors. Roughly 5 DR-DQ haplotypes were handled as single units for association and clustering, since linkage in the cohort was strong. The T cell repertoires of 666 subjects were profiled by immunosequencing and related to cytomegalovirus serostatus. Donor age, sex, ethnicity and CMV serostatus were collected together with the repertoire data.

The library was generated by the immunoSEQ multiplex PCR assay. For the multiplex PCR, a mixture combining 60 forward primers for TCR Vbeta segments and 13 reverse primers for TCR Jbeta segments was used. A multiplex PCR assay on genomic DNA amplified the CDR3 region of rearranged TCR beta genes. Amplified TCR beta libraries were sequenced as 87-base-pair reads on the Illumina HiSeq System. As for how the authors treated the data: A later analysis counted tens of millions of unique TCR beta chains across the 600 to 850 repertoires, and 10 million to 11 million of these chains were shared by at least two donors. Raw reads were error-corrected and collapsed into unique sequences by a nearest-neighbor algorithm in which closely related sequences were merged to remove PCR and sequencing errors. V, D and J gene segments were assigned by aligning CDR3 sequences to IMGT reference sequences. Each retained sequence needed at least a six-nucleotide match to both a V gene segment and a J gene segment. A rearrangement counted as productive if the CDR3 had no stop codons and remained in frame with V and J, and every other rearrangement counted as non-productive. CDR3 was defined according to IMGT convention as the region running from the second conserved V-encoded cysteine to the conserved J-encoded phenylalanine. The earlier analysis of roughly 590 of the donors excluded any sequence lacking an unambiguous match to a single V gene segment. An earlier analysis of 587 of the donors classified V segments as functional when productive rearrangements were above 56.7% and as segregating when the standard deviation between donors was above 5%. A statistical classification framework was built to diagnose cytomegalovirus status from the catalog of TCR beta chain sequences. V and J gene assignment, in a later analysis, came from comparing TCR nucleotide sequences with IMGT/GENE-DB human TR gene sequences. In a later analysis, CDR3 sequences and most-parsimonious VDJ recombination scenarios were assigned using the TCRdist pipeline. In a later analysis, each TCR beta chain was defined by its CDR3 amino acid sequence together with its V-gene family, and reads lacking a unique V-gene family were excluded. As a way to deal with suspected cross-contamination and a sequencing artifact, a later analysis dropped roughly 620 nucleotide sequences that were highly shared and had low generation probability. For each public chain, a later analysis derived a clonal expansion index from normalized ranks of inferred template counts within each repertoire. A later analysis computed generation probabilities with a VDJ recombination model fitted to out-of-frame rearrangements, and checked the results against IGoR. A later analysis scored TCR-TCR, TCR-HLA and TCR-CMV co-occurrence with hypergeometric tests, applying a repertoire-size bias correction to TCR pairs. False discovery rates were estimated in a later analysis by permuting HLA or CMV assignments 20 times. In a later analysis, co-occurring TCRs were grouped with DBSCAN, and TCRdist sequence similarity was added when clustering was performed within HLA-allele-positive subsets. Repertoires with fewer than 30,000 or more than 120,000 public chains were left out of co-occurrence clustering, as were a handful of repertoires with anomalous nucleotide sharing. The table was pulled from immuneACCESS by TCRdb, which kept in-frame rearrangements only. Such tables lose some clones; where checked, under half of the loss comes from unresolved V genes, and the rest has no known cause. V, J and clone size reflect that table, while D and trimming were determined from the DNA. The sample records 170,000 or so clones, roughly 80% of which are singletons. Over 10% of the sample goes to the ten largest clones.

Measured from the cysteine to the phenylalanine, the CDR3 is 15 residues long. Kept here is only the CDR3 DNA, which spans 45 bases and is read in frame from base 1. According to the germline V gene, CDR1 reads ENHRY and CDR2 reads SYGVKD. V is cut by 6 bases and J by 3 bases, and the space between the germline ends is 16 bases. General study outcomes and caveats: Linkage disequilibrium might explain the correlated functional status among segregating V segments, but an unknown experimental factor could not be ruled out. The only immune exposure information available for the cohort was CMV serostatus. A later genetic analysis associated a missense DCLRE1C variant with V-gene and J-gene trimming of TCR beta chains, and an independent cohort replicated the association. According to a later analysis, TCR association rates differed among HLA loci, with DRB1 alleles showing the most associated TCRs and HLA-C alleles showing the fewest. The study listed 164 TCR beta chains as associated with cytomegalovirus. The 87-base-pair reads could not distinguish some IMGT-functional V segments, including TRBV6-2 and TRBV6-3, so those segments were excluded. A further reported finding was that TCR beta sequences accurately predicted the HLA-A and HLA-B alleles for most subjects in the first cohort. According to a later analysis, parvovirus B19, influenza, CMV and Epstein-Barr virus appeared linked to several top co-occurrence clusters. Most CMV-associated TCR beta chains appeared to be HLA-restricted in a later analysis, and the HLA associations seemed to be driven largely by CMV exposure. Compared with equally common non-associated chains, HLA-associated TCR beta chains in a later analysis were more clonally expanded and had lower generation probabilities. The earlier analysis of 587 of the donors excluded roughly 17 rarely observed V segments, including chromosome 9 orphons, because counts were too low. A later analysis associated 15,000 or so TCR beta sequences with specific HLA alleles at a false discovery rate of 0.05. In both the original and validation cohorts, the classifier was reported to diagnose cytomegalovirus status with high specificity and sensitivity. The authors suggested that the approach could potentially be generalized to other disease states and immunological phenotypes. In vitro tests confirmed that a few of the cytomegalovirus-associated TCR beta chains recognize cytomegalovirus antigens. While some public TCRs were present in many individuals, most TCR sequences turned up only very rarely across donors. In an earlier analysis of about 600 of the donors, most TCR beta V segments appeared in productive rearrangements about 90% or about 30% of the time, broadly matching IMGT annotations. Because some donors lacked HLA typing at each locus, the association tests relied only on the typed subset. The presence/absence analyses assumed that sequencing depth was roughly uniform across donors, and that assumption may not be true. A later genetic analysis reported fewer N-insertions in productive TCRs among donors in an Asian-associated ancestry cluster than the roughly 720-donor mean. Strong co-occurrence of HLA alleles, especially DR and DQ, made assigning TCR associations to individual alleles difficult. The sequencing pipeline was judged likely to have produced a cluster of highly shared sequence variants as a technical artifact. In this cohort, only TCR beta chains were sequenced, and detectable features were limited by the absence of alpha or paired-chain data.

The V gene is TRBV10-3 and the J gene is TRBJ2-3; the D gene is possibly TRBD2, with 6 bases matching. The sequence was collected from a woman aged 45-65 years in good health and CMV-seropositive. Sequencing was carried out using PBMCs. The CDR3 is CAIRPRGRSTDTQYF. At the DNA level, the sequence is TGTGCCATCAGGCCCCGGGGGAGGTCGACAGATACGCAGTATTTT.